The rows below give T cell receptor beta chains drawn from one sample of a study of blood T cell repertoires in COVID-19. Assay: immunoSEQ multiplex PCR; the TCRdb copy retains only in-frame clones and omits some. The sample includes about 63,000 clones, 74% of them seen just once. Sequencing input: peripheral blood. All receptors derive from a woman at least 80 years old with acute or convalescent COVID-19. Each CDR3 is given without its conserved first and last residue.

TRBV30,TRBJ1-5,AWSAGVNQPQH
TRBV10-3,TRBJ1-5,AISAQQAHSNQPQH
TRBV6-5,TRBJ1-2,ASGDRAYYGYT
TRBV7-2,TRBJ2-1,ASSFSYPGVGNEQF
TRBV28,TRBJ1-5,ASSLPSGGGGQPQH
TRBV4-3,TRBJ2-2,ASSQDGGTGELF
TRBV7-8,TRBJ2-7,ASSLLTSGRLSYEQY
TRBV6-5,TRBJ2-1,ASSYSAAQGYNEQF
TRBV10-3,TRBJ2-2,AIGQGGAIGELF
TRBV24-1,TRBJ2-2,ATSRSRAGNTGELF
TRBV6-5,TRBJ1-6,ASRREAYNSPLH
TRBV7-2,TRBJ1-5,ASSLASGGAVQPQH
TRBV9,TRBJ2-5,ASSVALAGVVETQY
TRBV3-1/TRBV3-2,TRBJ2-6,ASSQYSSGANVLT
TRBV5-1,TRBJ2-2,ASSLGGQGNTGELF
TRBV7-2,TRBJ1-1,ASSLAAGNTEAF
TRBV11-3,TRBJ2-3,ASSPDASRERRNTQY
TRBV14,TRBJ1-1,ASSLAGVGKAF
TRBV15,TRBJ1-2,ATSRDHRGTI
TRBV7-9,TRBJ1-1,ASSLEGATEAF
TRBV28,TRBJ2-4,ASSAPSGRTNIQY
TRBV9,TRBJ2-2,ASSVSSGQGSGTGELF
TRBV5-4,TRBJ1-6,ASSLPGNNSPLH
TRBV9,TRBJ2-2,ASSVATGSGRNGGELF
TRBV6-5,TRBJ2-1,ASSYADTYNEQF
TRBV19,TRBJ1-1,ASSIDLAVYTEAF
TRBV24-1,TRBJ2-1,ATSDPGLAGGKGEQF
TRBV30,TRBJ2-1,AWIRGRGTLGEQF
TRBV24-1,TRBJ2-7,ATSDLGQFSYEQY
TRBV15,TRBJ2-1,ATSRDRGGNEQF
TRBV7-7,TRBJ2-1,ASSLNVVAGGLNEQF
TRBV30,TRBJ2-7,AWSVFSSYEQY
TRBV9,TRBJ2-1,ASSVNYWGVNEQF
TRBV11-2,TRBJ2-7,ASSLEADRTIDQQY
TRBV7-8,TRBJ1-1,ASSFPGGLNTEAF
TRBV5-1,TRBJ2-1,ASSLAGGQGQNEQF
TRBV24-1,TRBJ2-3,ATSGLGGPNTDTQY
TRBV29-1,TRBJ2-1,SVVRLAGRYNEQF
TRBV6-4,TRBJ2-2,ASSIELTGELF
TRBV18,TRBJ2-1,ASSLGLDRNEQF
TRBV4-1,TRBJ2-2,ASSQGVWRRERASTGELF
TRBV4-1,TRBJ1-2,ASSQGRQGGYT
TRBV11-2,TRBJ2-7,ASRLHSAQSTKQY
TRBV6-6,TRBJ1-2,ASSPISFGQGARDGYT
TRBV19,TRBJ2-2,ASSRDRNTGELF
TRBV15,TRBJ2-1,ATSSPGTGAYNEQF
TRBV6-5,TRBJ2-6,ASSLDAGANVLT
TRBV6-6,TRBJ1-2,ASSYRGGSYGYT
TRBV13,TRBJ2-5,ASSLGPYQETQY
TRBV10-3,TRBJ2-5,AISLGQGGETQY
TRBV28,TRBJ2-7,ASSSGALSSYEQY
TRBV7-2,TRBJ2-7,ASSLQRGVSYEQY
TRBV28,TRBJ1-1,ASSPFDRVYTEAF
TRBV7-2,TRBJ2-7,ASSLSSGSRYEQY
TRBV5-1,TRBJ1-1,ASSSRGSTEAF
TRBV28,TRBJ2-2,ASSLRLYRIGELF
TRBV18,TRBJ2-1,ASSPSSGYNEQF
TRBV29-1,TRBJ1-5,SARVTEGQPQH
TRBV18,TRBJ1-1,ASSRDRGHRDTEAF